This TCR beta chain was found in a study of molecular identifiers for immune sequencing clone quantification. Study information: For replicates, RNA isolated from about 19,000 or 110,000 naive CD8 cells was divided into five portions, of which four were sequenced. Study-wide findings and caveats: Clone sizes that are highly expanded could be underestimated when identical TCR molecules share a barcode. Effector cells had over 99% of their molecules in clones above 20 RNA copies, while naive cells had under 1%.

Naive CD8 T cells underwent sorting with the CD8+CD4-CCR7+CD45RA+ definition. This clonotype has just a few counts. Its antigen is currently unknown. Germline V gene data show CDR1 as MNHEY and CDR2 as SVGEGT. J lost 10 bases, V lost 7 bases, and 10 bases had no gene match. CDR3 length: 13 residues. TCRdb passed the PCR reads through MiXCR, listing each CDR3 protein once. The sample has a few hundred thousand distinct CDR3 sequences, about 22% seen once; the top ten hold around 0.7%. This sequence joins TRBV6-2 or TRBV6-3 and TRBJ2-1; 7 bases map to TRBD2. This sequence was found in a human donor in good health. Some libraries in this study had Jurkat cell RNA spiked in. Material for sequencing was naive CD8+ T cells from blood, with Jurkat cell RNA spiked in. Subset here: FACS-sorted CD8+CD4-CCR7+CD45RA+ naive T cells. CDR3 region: CASNLPGGWEQFF. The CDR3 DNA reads TGTGCCAGCAACCTGCCGGGGGGATGGGAGCAGTTCTTC.